This T cell receptor beta chain came from a study of human T cells and chemical hapten exposure (dated by TCRdb to the early 2020s). General notes on the study: For sensitization, 2% DPC in acetone was applied to a 2 cm by 2 cm area of upper inner arm skin. Throughout the study period of 20 to 25 weeks, patients also received therapeutic DPC doses to the scalp every week. Patch testing was done on the upper back using Finn chambers containing 0.01% DPC, and results were scored after 6 days according to International Contact Dermatitis Research Group standards. Alopecia areata with under or over 50% scalp involvement, alopecia totalis and alopecia universalis were represented in the patient cohort, which was mostly female. Libraries were pooled for sequencing, and variation in per-sample TCR yields was attributed mainly to small differences in library volumes within the pool. The study tracked peripheral blood TCR repertoire changes in vivo during primary and secondary sensitization to the hapten diphenylcyclopropenone (DPC) in alopecia patients. Blood samples were taken from patients before sensitization (week 0) and then at 2, 6 and about 24 weeks after DPC sensitization. Blood for TCR sequencing was provided by twenty-nine alopecia patients at one to four time points (pre-sensitization, 2, 6 and 24 weeks). What the research found in general, with its limitations: Alopecia, a presumed autoimmune disease, was present in all patients, so the immune response of the patients might differ from that of healthy individuals. After repeated subsampling, the strength of the expansion versus patch-test correlation and the threshold at which it became significant changed. DPC sensitization did not change the number of TCRs with a frequency above 1 in 1000, and there was no evidence of changes in global repertoire structure. A positive correlation was found between the number of PT1 expanded TCRs and patch test score, with significance reached at thresholds 8, 16 and 32 but not 4. Significantly more large CDR3 similarity clusters were formed by expanded TCRs than by pre-sensitization or healthy control sets, consistent with antigen-driven responses.

To note about this clonotype: Its target antigen remains unknown. The sample holds no much larger clone one base away, and base qualities are not on file.

V and J are truncated by 8 bases and 3 bases respectively, leaving an intervening sequence of 14 bases. The CDR3, from cysteine to phenylalanine, totals 13 residues. CDR3 DNA only is kept here, 39 bases in frame from base 1. The germline V gene encodes CDR1 SGHAT and CDR2 FQNNGV. The library came from RACE. This sample was sequenced with a NextSeq 500. During library preparation, unique molecular identifiers were attached to individual cDNA molecules so that TCRs could be counted quantitatively and reproducibly. From each blood RNA sample, both TCR alpha and TCR beta chains were sequenced. The original pipeline was this. The median number of TCRs per sample was some 100,000, ranging from roughly 20,000 to 700,000. The Decombinator software suite was used to annotate V, J and CDR3 in the TCR reads. To make PS versus PT1 abundance plots, every sample was subsampled to the same number of TCRs (28,000). TCRs were defined as expanded if absent before sensitization and observed at least eight times at the 2-week time point. TCRdb cleaned the public reads at Q25 with fastp, built clones with MiXCR and kept in-frame beta chains. Entries are consolidated by CDR3 protein sequence, retaining the most common genes and DNA. The V and J calls reflect TCRdb's pipeline rather than the authors' work. Counted in this sample were 84,000 or so distinct CDR3 sequences; about 9.4% of them appeared once. The ten top clones hold 2.5% of the sample.

This specimen's time point label, per the study, means: patch test 2, 6 weeks after DPC sensitization. In the paper's terms, the treatment or condition label means: therapeutic diphenylcyclopropenone sensitization with weekly scalp DPC. Blood at each patch-test visit was drawn before the patch test was applied. Patients were considered eligible if aged 18 to 70, diagnosed with alopecia and deemed suitable for DPC therapy, and patients were excluded if pregnant. Total RNA was extracted from unfractionated whole blood collected in Tempus Blood RNA tubes. Here the chain combines TRBV11-2 and TRBJ2-7, and perhaps TRBD2 as D gene, on 5 matching bases. The input for sequencing was whole blood, taken in connection with sensitization to the hapten diphenylcyclopropenone (DPC). This clonotype was obtained from a woman aged 25 to 39 with alopecia areata. Some clones in this sample may be carry-over from other donors' samples. The nucleotide sequence is TGTGCCAGCCAAGGGCTAGCCCACTACGAGCAGTACTTC. Its protein is CASQGLAHYEQYF.